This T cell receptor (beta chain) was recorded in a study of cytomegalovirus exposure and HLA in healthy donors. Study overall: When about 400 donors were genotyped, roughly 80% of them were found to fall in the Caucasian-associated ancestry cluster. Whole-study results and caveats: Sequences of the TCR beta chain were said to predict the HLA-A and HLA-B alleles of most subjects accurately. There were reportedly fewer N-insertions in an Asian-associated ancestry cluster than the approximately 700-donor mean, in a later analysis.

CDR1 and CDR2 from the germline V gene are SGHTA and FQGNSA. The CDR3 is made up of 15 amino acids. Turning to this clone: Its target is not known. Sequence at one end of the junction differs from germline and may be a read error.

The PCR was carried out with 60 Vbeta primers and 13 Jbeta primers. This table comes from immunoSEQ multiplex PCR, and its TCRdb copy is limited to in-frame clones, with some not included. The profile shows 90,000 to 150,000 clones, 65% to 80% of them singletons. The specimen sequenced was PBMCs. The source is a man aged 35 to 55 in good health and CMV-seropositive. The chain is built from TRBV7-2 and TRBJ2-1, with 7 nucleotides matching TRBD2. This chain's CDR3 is CASSLAAGPYNEQFF. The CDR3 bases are TGTGCCAGCAGCCTAGCGGCGGGTCCCTACAATGAGCAGTTCTTC.